This is a list of T cell receptor beta chains from one sample in a study of T cell responses to AZD1222 COVID-19 vaccine. Clones were sequenced by immunoSEQ multiplex PCR, and TCRdb holds only the in-frame ones, with some missing. Counted here are 120,000 or so clones, roughly 90% occurring once; the ten biggest clones make up roughly 1.4%. The specimen comprised peripheral blood, sampled on day 0 of AZD1222 vaccination. These receptors originate from an adult in good health. The CDR3 runs from the conserved cysteine through the conserved F or W. Each record gives: V gene, J gene, CDR3 protein.

v_call: TRBV2
j_call: TRBJ1-6
cdr3_aa: CASSARSSPLHF

v_call: TRBV12-3/TRBV12-4
j_call: TRBJ2-1
cdr3_aa: CAVAGDVEQFF

v_call: TRBV28
j_call: TRBJ2-7
cdr3_aa: CASTTRGGEQYF

v_call: TRBV30
j_call: TRBJ1-4
cdr3_aa: CAWSGSKETNEKLFF

v_call: TRBV5-8
j_call: TRBJ1-2
cdr3_aa: CASSLRGWSYGYTF

v_call: TRBV12-5
j_call: TRBJ1-1
cdr3_aa: CASGWGQNTEAFF

v_call: TRBV14
j_call: TRBJ2-1
cdr3_aa: CASSSRGPISGEQFF

v_call: TRBV24-1
j_call: TRBJ2-7
cdr3_aa: CATSPGISYEQYF

v_call: TRBV5-6
j_call: TRBJ1-2
cdr3_aa: CASSAGTGYGYTF

v_call: TRBV6-2/TRBV6-3
j_call: TRBJ2-7
cdr3_aa: CASSYYGGGYEQYF